Below, 17 T cell receptor beta chains from the same sample are listed, as sequenced in a study of blood T cell repertoires in COVID-19. Assay used: immunoSEQ multiplex PCR; TCRdb lists only in-frame clones, some missing. The table has some 83,000 clones, around 80% seen once; the top ten hold 21%. Material for sequencing was peripheral blood. The receptor set was obtained from a human donor in a cohort sampled during active COVID-19.

As DNA, the CDR3 is TGTGCCACCAGCAGAGACCCCCCGACTACTCAGCCCCAGCATTTT. Translated, it gives CATSRDPPTTQPQHF. The rearrangement joins TRBV15 to TRBJ1-5; D gene ambiguous. CDR1 LNHNV and CDR2 YYDKDF come from the germline V gene (reference sequence). V dropped 0 bases and J dropped 6 bases, with 12 bases sitting between them. The length of the CDR3 is 15 residues.

J is TRBJ1-5 and V is TRBV2; D is perhaps TRBD1 (6 bases). Looked up from germline, CDR1 is SNHLY and CDR2 is FYNNEI. Trimming shortened V by 5 bases and J by 3 bases, and 14 bases separated the two germline ends. CDR3 length: 15 amino acids. The CDR3, as DNA: TGTGCCAGCAGTCCACGACAGGAGCACAATCAGCCCCAGCATTTT. Protein product: CASSPRQEHNQPQHF.

The genes are TRBV11-3 and TRBJ2-3; 8 nucleotides line up with TRBD1. The germline CDR1 and CDR2 sequences are SGHNT and YENEEA. This CDR3 region has 17 residues. The V gene end was trimmed by 5 bases and the J gene end by 3 bases; junction bases not matched to a gene: 13. CDR3 sequence (DNA): TGTGCCAGCAGCAAGACCTCCGGGACAGGCCTTACAGATACGCAGTATTTT. Encoded protein: CASSKTSGTGLTDTQYF.

This clone was found once. V usage is TRBV18 and J usage is TRBJ2-7, with D hard to call. CDR1 is KGHSH and CDR2 is LQKENI in the germline V gene. Between the trimmed V and J ends, which lost 1 base and 4 bases, there was a span of 5 bases. The CDR3 runs 12 residues. CDR3 sequence reads: CASSPLEYEQYF. DNA of the CDR3: TGTGCCAGCTCACCACTGGAGTACGAGCAGTACTTC.

The chain recombines TRBV3-1 (or the pseudogene TRBV3-2) with TRBJ2-7; tentatively, D is TRBD1 (6 bases). The CDR3 has 14 amino acids. Germline V CDR1 and CDR2: LGHDT, YNNKEL (reference sequence). V dropped 4 bases and J dropped 4 bases, with 14 bases sitting between them. The CDR3 DNA is TGTGCCAGCAGCCCTTCACAGGGCCCGTACGAGCAGTACTTC. Encoded protein: CASSPSQGPYEQYF.

This chain joins TRBV7-6 and TRBJ2-1, with D tentatively TRBD2 (6 bases). Germline V lookup: CDR1 SGHVS, CDR2 FNYEAQ. Trimming left V 4 bases short and J 6 bases short, with 13 bases between. This CDR3 is built from 14 residues. The CDR3 nucleotides are TGTGCCAGCAGCTCCCTGACTAGTGGCAATGAGCAGTTCTTC. Protein sequence: CASSSLTSGNEQFF.

This chain uses TRBV24-1 with TRBJ2-3, with D possibly TRBD2 on 6 matching bases. The CDR3 totals 16 residues. V lost 3 bases and J 2 bases, leaving 14 bases between the germline ends. Germline CDR1 is KGHDR and CDR2 is SFDVKD. The CDR3 here is CATSDASGLLTDTQYF. CDR3 coding DNA: TGTGCCACCAGTGATGCCAGCGGGTTACTCACAGATACGCAGTATTTT.

The chain combines TRBV18 with TRBJ1-2; a possible D gene is TRBD1 (5 bases). V was trimmed by 3 bases and J by 3 bases, leaving 11 bases between them. The CDR3 has 14 amino acids. Germline V gene lookup returns CDR1 KGHSH and CDR2 LQKENI. CDR3 DNA sequence: TGTGCCAGCTCACCTTACGGGGGTGACTATGGCTACACCTTC. Its translation: CASSPYGGDYGYTF.

The chain is built from TRBV7-2 and TRBJ2-3; D remains ambiguous. CDR3 length: 15 amino acids. Germline V gene sequence: CDR1 SGHTA, CDR2 FQGNSA. Trimming removed 1 base at V and 5 bases at J, with 13 bases between. The CDR3 DNA is TGTGCCAGCAGCTTAGGTGGCAACCGCGGAGATACGCAGTATTTT. This translates into CASSLGGNRGDTQYF.

This clone has more than one count but fewer than ten. The V gene is TRBV5-1, the J gene TRBJ2-1; D is perhaps TRBD1 (6 bases). V was clipped by 0 bases and J by 5 bases, with 15 bases between them. Germline values: CDR1 SGHRS, CDR2 YFSETQ. CDR3 length: 16 residues. The DNA of the CDR3 is TGCGCCAGCAGCTTGGTAGGGGGTCCTACCCACAATGAGCAGTTCTTC. Its translation: CASSLVGGPTHNEQFF. Using reference TRBV5-1 and TRBJ2-1 for the parts outside the CDR3, the full variable domain is KAGVTQTPRYLIKTRGQQVTLSCSPISGHRSVSWYQQTPGQGLQFLFEYFSETQRNKGNFPGRFSGRQFSNSRSEMNVSTLELGDSALYLCASSLVGGPTHNEQFFGPGTRLTVL.

This chain uses TRBV5-1 with TRBJ1-3, with D perhaps matching TRBD1 (5 bases). Germline CDR1 is SGHRS and CDR2 is YFSETQ. This CDR3 region has 15 residues. Deletions cut 0 bases from V and 3 bases from J, with 10 bases between. The CDR3 protein is CASSLDGRDGNTIYF. CDR3 bases: TGCGCCAGCAGCTTGGACGGCAGGGATGGAAACACCATATATTTT.

The V and J genes are TRBV6-5 and TRBJ1-4; D is uncertain. The CDR3 is 15 residues long. CDR1 is MNHEY, CDR2 SVGAGI, per germline. Trimming pared 6 bases from V and 6 bases from J, leaving 17 bases between. CDR3 amino acids: CASSRLGGNDEKLFF. In DNA, the CDR3 is TGTGCCAGCAGCCGGCTAGGAGGGAACGATGAAAAACTGTTTTTT.

This clone appeared a single time. The chain recombines TRBV7-9 with TRBJ1-3; 8 bases line up with TRBD1. Germline lookup yields CDR1 SEHNR and CDR2 FQNEAQ (reference sequence). The CDR3 consists of 17 residues. The V gene end was trimmed by 7 bases and the J gene end by 2 bases; junction bases not matched to a gene: 13. This CDR3 reads CASTPSRGRPAGNTIYF. The CDR3 DNA is TGTGCCAGCACCCCTAGCAGGGGGCGCCCCGCTGGAAACACCATATATTTT. Combining the CDR3 with reference TRBV7-9 and TRBJ1-3 gives the whole variable domain DTGVSQNPRHKITKRGQNVTFRCDPISEHNRLYWYRQTLGQGPEFLTYFQNEAQLEKSRLLSDRFSAERPKGSFSTLEIQRTEQGDSAMYLCASTPSRGRPAGNTIYFGEGSWLTVV.

The V and J genes are TRBV5-4 and TRBJ2-2; D might be TRBD1 (6 bases). V lost 4 bases and J lost 4, with 14 bases in between. The CDR3 runs to 15 residues. Germline V gene lookup returns CDR1 SGHNT and CDR2 YYREEE (reference sequence). The CDR3 loop reads CASSKTGLSTGELFF. The CDR3 DNA is TGTGCCAGCAGCAAAACAGGGTTGAGCACCGGGGAGCTGTTTTTT. Complete variable domain (other parts from reference TRBV5-4 and TRBJ2-2): ETGVTQSPTHLIKTRGQQVTLRCSSQSGHNTVSWYQQALGQGPQFIFQYYREEENGRGNFPPRFSGLQFPNYSSELNVNALELDDSALYLCASSKTGLSTGELFFGEGSRLTVL.

Here the CDR3 reads CASSRDRGRGNTIYF. The CDR3 nucleotides read TGTGCCAGCAGCCGGGACAGGGGGCGAGGAAACACCATATATTTT. This chain uses TRBV3-1 (or the pseudogene TRBV3-2) with TRBJ1-3; the match to TRBD1 covers 12 bases. V shed 4 bases and J 4 bases; nucleotides not matched to a gene: 2. CDR3 size: 15 residues. The germline V gene has CDR1 LGHDT and CDR2 YNNKEL (reference sequence).

The chain uses TRBV6-5 and TRBJ2-7, with TRBD1 identical over 7 bases. This CDR3 is built from 12 residues. V dropped 7 bases and J dropped 6; count of bases not matched to a gene: 6. Germline CDR1 MNHEY, CDR2 SVGAGI. The chain's CDR3 is CASNRQGLEQYF. For the CDR3, the DNA is TGTGCCAGCAATAGACAGGGTCTCGAGCAGTACTTC.

The CDR3 protein is CASSCRYSPNYGYTF. CDR3 DNA sequence: TGTGCCAGCAGCTGTCGGTACAGCCCTAACTATGGCTACACCTTC. V usage is TRBV21-1 and J usage is TRBJ1-2; no check of the table's D call, TRBD1, against the DNA was made. TRBV21-1 is shown as a pseudogene. This CDR3 region has 15 residues.